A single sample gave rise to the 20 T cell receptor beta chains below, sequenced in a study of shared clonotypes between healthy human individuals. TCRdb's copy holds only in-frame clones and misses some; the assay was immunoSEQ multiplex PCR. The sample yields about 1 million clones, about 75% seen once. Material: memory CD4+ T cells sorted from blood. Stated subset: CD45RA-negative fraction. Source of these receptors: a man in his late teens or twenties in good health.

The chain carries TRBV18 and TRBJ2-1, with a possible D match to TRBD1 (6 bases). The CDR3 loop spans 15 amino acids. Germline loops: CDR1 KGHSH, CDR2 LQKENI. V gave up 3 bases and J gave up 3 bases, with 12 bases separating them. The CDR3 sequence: CASSPLKGDYNEQFF. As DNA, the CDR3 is TGTGCCAGCTCACCTTTAAAGGGGGACTACAATGAGCAGTTCTTC.

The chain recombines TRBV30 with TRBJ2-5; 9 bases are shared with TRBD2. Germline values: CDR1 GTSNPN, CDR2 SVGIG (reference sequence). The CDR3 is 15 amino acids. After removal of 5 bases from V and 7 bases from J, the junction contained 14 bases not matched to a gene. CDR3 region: CAWCAGDSGGSTQYF. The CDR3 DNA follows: TGTGCCTGGTGCGCAGGAGATAGCGGGGGTTCGACCCAGTACTTC. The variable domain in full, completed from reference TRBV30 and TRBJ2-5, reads SQTIHQWPATLVQPVGSPLSLECTVEGTSNPNLYWYRQAAGRGLQLLFYSVGIGQISSEVPQNLSASRPQDRQFILSSKKLLLSDSGFYLCAWCAGDSGGSTQYFGPGTRLLVL.

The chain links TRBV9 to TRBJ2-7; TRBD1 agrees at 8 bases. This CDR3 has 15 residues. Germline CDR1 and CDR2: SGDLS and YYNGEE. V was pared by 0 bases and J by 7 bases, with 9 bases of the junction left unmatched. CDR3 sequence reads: CASSVGGDRLEEQYF. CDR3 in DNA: TGTGCCAGCAGCGTAGGGGGGGACAGGCTGGAGGAGCAGTACTTC.

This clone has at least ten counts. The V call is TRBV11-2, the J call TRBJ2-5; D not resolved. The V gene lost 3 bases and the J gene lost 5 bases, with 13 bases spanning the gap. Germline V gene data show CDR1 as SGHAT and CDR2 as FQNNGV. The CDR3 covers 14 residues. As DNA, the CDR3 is TGTGCCAGCAGCTTTGGGGATTTATTGGAGACCCAGTACTTC. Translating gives CASSFGDLLETQYF.

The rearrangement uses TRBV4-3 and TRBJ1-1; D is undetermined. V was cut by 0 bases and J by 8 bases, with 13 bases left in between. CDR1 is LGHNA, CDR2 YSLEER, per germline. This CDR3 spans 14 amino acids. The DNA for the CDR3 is TGCGCCAGCAGCCAAGATCTTGGCAGGTTCGAAGCTTTCTTT. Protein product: CASSQDLGRFEAFF.

Written as DNA, the CDR3 is TGTGCCAGCTCACCATCATGGGACAACTACGAGCAGTACTTC. Protein sequence: CASSPSWDNYEQYF. The chain carries TRBV18 and TRBJ2-7, with TRBD1 as a possible D gene (6 bases). Germline values: CDR1 KGHSH, CDR2 LQKENI. The CDR3 consists of 14 residues. Trimming removed 2 bases at V and 3 bases at J, with 11 bases between. The full variable domain, rest sourced from reference TRBV18 and TRBJ2-7, is NAGVMQNPRHLVRRRGQEARLRCSPMKGHSHVYWYRQLPEEGLKFMVYLQKENIIDESGMPKERFSAEFPKEGPSILRIQQVVRGDSAAYFCASSPSWDNYEQYFGPGTRLTVT.

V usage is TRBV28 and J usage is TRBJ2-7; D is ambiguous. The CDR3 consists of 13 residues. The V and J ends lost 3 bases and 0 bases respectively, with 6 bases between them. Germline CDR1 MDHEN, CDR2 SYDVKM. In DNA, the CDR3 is TGTGCCAGCAGTTTGGATAGCTCCTACGAGCAGTACTTC. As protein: CASSLDSSYEQYF.

The CDR3: CASSPRLNSGEKLFF. The DNA of the CDR3 is TGTGCCAGCTCACCCAGACTCAATTCGGGGGAAAAACTGTTTTTT. The chain links TRBV18 to TRBJ1-4; no clear D. V lost 3 bases to trimming and J lost 8 bases, with 16 bases between them. CDR1 and CDR2 from the germline V gene are KGHSH and LQKENI. This CDR3 region has 15 residues.

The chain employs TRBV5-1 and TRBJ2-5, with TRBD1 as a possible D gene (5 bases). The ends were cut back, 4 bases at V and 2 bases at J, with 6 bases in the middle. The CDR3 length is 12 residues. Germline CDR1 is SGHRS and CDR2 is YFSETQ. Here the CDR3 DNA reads TGCGCCAGCAGCCGACAGCAAGAGACCCAGTACTTC. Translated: CASSRQQETQYF.

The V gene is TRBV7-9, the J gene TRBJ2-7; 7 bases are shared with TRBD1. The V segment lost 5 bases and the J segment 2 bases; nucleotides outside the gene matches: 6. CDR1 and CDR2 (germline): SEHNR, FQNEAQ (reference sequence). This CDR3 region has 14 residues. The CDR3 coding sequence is TGTGCCAGCAGCACGGGACAGCTGACCTACGAGCAGTACTTC. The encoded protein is CASSTGQLTYEQYF.

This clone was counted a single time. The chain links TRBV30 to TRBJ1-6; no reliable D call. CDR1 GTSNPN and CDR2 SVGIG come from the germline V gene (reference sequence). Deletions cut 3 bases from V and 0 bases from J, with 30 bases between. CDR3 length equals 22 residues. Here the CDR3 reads CAWSSNLPMGNKRSSYNSPLHF. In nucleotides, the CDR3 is TGTGCCTGGAGCTCGAACCTTCCAATGGGCAATAAAAGGAGCTCCTATAATTCACCCCTCCACTTT.

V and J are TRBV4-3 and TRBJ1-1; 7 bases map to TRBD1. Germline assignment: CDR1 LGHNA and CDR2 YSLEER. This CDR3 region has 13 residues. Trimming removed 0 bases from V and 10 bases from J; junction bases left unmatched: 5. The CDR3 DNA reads TGCGCCAGCAGCCAAGAAAGGAGACAGGGAGCTTTCTTT. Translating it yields CASSQERRQGAFF.

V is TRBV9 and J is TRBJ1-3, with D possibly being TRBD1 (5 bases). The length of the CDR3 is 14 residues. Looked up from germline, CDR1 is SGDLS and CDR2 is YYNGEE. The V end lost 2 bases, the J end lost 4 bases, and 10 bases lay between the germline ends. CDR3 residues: CASSVGREGNTIYF. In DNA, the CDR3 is TGTGCCAGCAGCGTCGGCAGGGAGGGAAACACCATATATTTT.

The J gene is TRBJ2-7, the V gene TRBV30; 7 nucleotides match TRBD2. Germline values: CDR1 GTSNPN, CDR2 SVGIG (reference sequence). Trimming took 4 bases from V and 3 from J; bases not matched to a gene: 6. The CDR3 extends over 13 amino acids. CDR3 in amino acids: CAWTGGAGYEQYF. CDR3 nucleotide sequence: TGTGCCTGGACGGGGGGTGCGGGCTACGAGCAGTACTTC.

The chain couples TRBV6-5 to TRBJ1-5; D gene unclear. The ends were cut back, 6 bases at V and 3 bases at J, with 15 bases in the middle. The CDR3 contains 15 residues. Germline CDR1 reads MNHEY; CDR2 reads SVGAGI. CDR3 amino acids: CASRHLKGDNQPQHF. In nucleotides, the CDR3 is TGTGCCAGCAGACACTTGAAGGGAGACAATCAGCCCCAGCATTTT.

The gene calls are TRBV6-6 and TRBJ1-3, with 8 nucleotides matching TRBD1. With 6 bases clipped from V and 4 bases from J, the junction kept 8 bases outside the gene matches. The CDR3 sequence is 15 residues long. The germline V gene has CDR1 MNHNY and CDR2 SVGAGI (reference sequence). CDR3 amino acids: CASRILGQGGNTIYF. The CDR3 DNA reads TGTGCCAGCAGGATCCTCGGACAGGGCGGAAACACCATATATTTT.

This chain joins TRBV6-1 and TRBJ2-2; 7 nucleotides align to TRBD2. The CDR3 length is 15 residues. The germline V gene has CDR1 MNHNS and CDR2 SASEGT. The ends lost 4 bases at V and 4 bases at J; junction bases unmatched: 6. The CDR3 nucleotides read TGTGCCAGCAGTGTAAGCGGGGTATTCACCGGGGAGCTGTTTTTT. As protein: CASSVSGVFTGELFF.

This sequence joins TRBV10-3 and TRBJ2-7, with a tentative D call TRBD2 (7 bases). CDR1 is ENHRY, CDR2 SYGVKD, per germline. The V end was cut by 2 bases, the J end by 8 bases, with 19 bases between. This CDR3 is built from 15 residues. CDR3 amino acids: CAISEISGGSKKQYF. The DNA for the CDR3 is TGTGCCATCAGTGAGATCTCGGGGGGCTCGAAAAAGCAGTACTTC.

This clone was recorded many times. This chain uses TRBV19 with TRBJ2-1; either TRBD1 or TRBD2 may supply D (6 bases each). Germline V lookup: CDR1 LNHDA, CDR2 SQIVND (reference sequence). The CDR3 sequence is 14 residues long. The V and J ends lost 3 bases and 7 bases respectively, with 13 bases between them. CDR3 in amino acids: CASSIGGRGNEQFF. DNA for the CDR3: TGTGCCAGTAGTATCGGGGGAAGGGGGAATGAGCAGTTCTTC.

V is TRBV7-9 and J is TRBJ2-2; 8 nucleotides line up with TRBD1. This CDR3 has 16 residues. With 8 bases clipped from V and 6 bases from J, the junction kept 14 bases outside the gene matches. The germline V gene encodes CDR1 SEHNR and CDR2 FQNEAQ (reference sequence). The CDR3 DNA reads TGTGCCAGCCCCCTTGGACAGGGAAGAGACGCCGGGGAGCTGTTTTTT. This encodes CASPLGQGRDAGELFF.